Each of the 21 T cell receptor beta chains below was sequenced from the same sample in a study of control samples from healthy donors and cancer patients. The protocol was immunoSEQ multiplex PCR, while the TCRdb copy is restricted to in-frame clones and leaves out a portion. The sample comprises around 150,000 clones, over 95% of which are singletons, and just over 1% rests with the top ten. Material: blood. The receptors were sampled from a woman younger than 45 in good health.

The rearrangement uses TRBV6-5 and TRBJ2-7; no clear D. V lost 6 bases and J lost 6, with 12 bases in between. Germline CDR1 and CDR2: MNHEY and SVGAGI. This CDR3 is 12 amino acids long. CDR3 sequence: CASRDIVREQYF. The CDR3 DNA reads TGTGCCAGCAGGGATATAGTACGCGAGCAGTACTTC.

The chain uses TRBV7-9 and TRBJ2-2, with a weak D call TRBD1 (5 bases). The CDR3 has 16 residues. Looked up from germline, CDR1 is SEHNR and CDR2 is FQNEAQ (reference sequence). The V gene lost 3 bases and the J gene lost 5 bases, with 16 bases spanning the gap. The CDR3 nucleotides read TGTGCCAGCAGCTTTAGGGCAGGGTTAATTACCGGGGAGCTGTTTTTT. It translates to CASSFRAGLITGELFF.

The chain couples TRBV21-1 to TRBJ2-2. TRBV21-1 counts as a pseudogene. The CDR3 is made up of 16 amino acids. CDR3 region: CASSKVNSDRTGELFF. The CDR3 DNA reads as TGTGCCAGCAGCAAAGTAAACAGCGATCGCACCGGGGAGCTGTTTTTT.

The chain is built from TRBV28 and TRBJ2-6; no clear D. The CDR3 consists of 16 residues. Between the trimmed V and J ends, which lost 10 bases and 0 bases, there was a span of 16 bases. Germline CDR1 reads MDHEN; CDR2 reads SYDVKM. CDR3 sequence: CATNLGRNSGANVLTF. DNA of the CDR3: TGTGCCACCAACTTGGGCAGGAACTCTGGGGCCAACGTCCTGACTTTC.

This clone was counted a single time. Other DNA sequences of this sample code for an identical CDR3. The chain recombines TRBV2 with TRBJ1-5; perhaps TRBD1 as D (6 bases). The germline CDR1 and CDR2 sequences are SNHLY and FYNNEI. Trimming pared 2 bases from V and 7 bases from J, leaving 18 bases between. This CDR3 is 16 amino acids long. The CDR3 loop is CASSEWDTTVGQPQHF. CDR3 nucleotides: TGTGCCAGCAGTGAATGGGACACCACGGTCGGCCAGCCCCAGCATTTT. The variable domain in full, with the rest retrieved from reference TRBV2 and TRBJ1-5, is EPEVTQTPSHQVTQMGQEVILRCVPISNHLYFYWYRQILGQKVEFLVSFYNNEISEKSEIFDDQFSVERPDGSNFTLKIRSTKLEDSAMYFCASSEWDTTVGQPQHFGDGTRLSIL.

The V and J genes are TRBV5-1 and TRBJ2-7, with 7 bases aligning to TRBD1. Germline CDR1 reads SGHRS; CDR2 reads YFSETQ. The CDR3 has 13 residues. With V trimmed by 5 bases and J by 1 base, 3 bases remained unmatched. The CDR3 region is CASRGTASYEQYF. The CDR3 DNA reads TGCGCCAGCAGGGGGACAGCTTCCTACGAGCAGTACTTC.

This clone showed up just a few times. The chain couples TRBV12-3 or TRBV12-4 to TRBJ1-2; TRBD1 aligns across 8 bases. The CDR3 has 13 residues. V lost 3 bases, J lost 8 bases, and 5 bases stayed unmatched. The DNA for the CDR3 is TGTGCCAGCAGTTTCCTACAGGGGGAAGGCTACACCTTC. This translates into CASSFLQGEGYTF.

This chain links TRBV28 with TRBJ2-7; perhaps TRBD1 as D (6 bases). The CDR3 has 17 residues. The V and J ends lost 1 base and 5 bases respectively, with 21 bases between them. From germline, CDR1 is MDHEN and CDR2 SYDVKM. The CDR3 coding sequence is TGTGCCAGCAGTTTATTTGGTTCAGGGGCGCGGGTCCACGAGCAGTACTTC. Amino acids: CASSLFGSGARVHEQYF.

The chain is built from TRBV30 and TRBJ1-6; 7 nucleotides align to TRBD1. This CDR3 comprises 14 residues. Germline assignment: CDR1 GTSNPN and CDR2 SVGIG (reference sequence). With 4 bases clipped from V and 7 bases from J, the junction kept 7 bases outside the gene matches. Here the CDR3 DNA reads TGTGCCTGGACGCAGGGGGGAGTAAATTCACCCCTCCACTTT. This translates into CAWTQGGVNSPLHF.

The chain carries TRBV6-1 and TRBJ2-5; 13 bases fit TRBD2. The V and J ends lost 0 bases and 4 bases, in that order; junction bases with no gene match: 8. The CDR3 runs 18 residues. From germline, CDR1 is MNHNS and CDR2 SASEGT. CDR3 region: CASSEAPRTSGSGETQYF. CDR3 DNA: TGTGCCAGCAGTGAAGCCCCCCGGACTAGCGGGAGCGGAGAGACCCAGTACTTC.

V and J are TRBV29-1 and TRBJ2-7; D perhaps matches TRBD1 (5 bases). Germline loops: CDR1 SQVTM, CDR2 ANQGSEA. The CDR3 is made up of 12 amino acids. The V and J ends lost 8 bases and 3 bases respectively, with 14 bases between them. CDR3 sequence (DNA): TGCAGCTCCAGGGCAAACGACTACGAGCAGTACTTC. Its protein is CSSRANDYEQYF.

This chain connects TRBV5-1 to TRBJ2-7; TRBD2 aligns across 15 bases. The J segment lost 2 bases and the V segment lost 4 bases, leaving 19 bases of the junction unmatched. Germline-derived CDR1 and CDR2 are SGHRS and YFSETQ. The CDR3 consists of 21 residues. CDR3 DNA sequence: TGCGCCAGCAGCCGTGGGGGACTAGCGGGGGGCCTGCCCGATCGTACCTACGAGCAGTACTTC. Translated, it gives CASSRGGLAGGLPDRTYEQYF.

The V call is TRBV28, the J call TRBJ1-1; D unresolved. The CDR3 covers 13 residues. Deletions cut 2 bases from V and 4 bases from J, with 8 bases between. The germline V gene encodes CDR1 MDHEN and CDR2 SYDVKM. CDR3 residues: CASSLIKVTEAFF. The CDR3 DNA follows: TGTGCCAGCAGTTTAATCAAGGTCACTGAAGCTTTCTTT.

The genes are TRBV24-1 and TRBJ2-1; 10 bases line up with TRBD2. Per the germline V gene, CDR1 is KGHDR and CDR2 is SFDVKD. CDR3 length equals 16 residues. The junction had 8 bases not matched to a gene; V was cut back by 5 bases and J by 5 bases. The CDR3 DNA reads TGTGCCACCAGTGGGAGGACTAGCGGAGCCCACAATGAGCAGTTCTTC. It encodes CATSGRTSGAHNEQFF.

In DNA, the CDR3 is TGTGCCAGCAGTGACAACCTAGGGGAGCTGTTTTTT. It codes for CASSDNLGELFF. This chain connects TRBV6-6 to TRBJ2-2, with D uncertain. CDR1 MNHNY and CDR2 SVGAGI come from the germline V gene (reference sequence). With 5 bases removed from V and 8 bases from J, the gap between germline ends came to 9 bases. The CDR3 contains 12 residues.

This rearrangement joins TRBV27 to TRBJ2-5; no firm D call. V lost 6 bases and J lost 1, with 9 bases in between. This CDR3 is built from 13 residues. CDR1 MNHEY and CDR2 SMNVEV come from the germline V gene (reference sequence). The DNA for the CDR3 is TGTGCCAGCAGCTGGAGAACCCAAGAGACCCAGTACTTC. The encoded protein is CASSWRTQETQYF.

This chain connects TRBV10-3 to TRBJ2-1, with unresolved D. The germline V and J ends were trimmed by 4 bases and 6 bases, with 10 bases remaining between them. Germline CDR1 is ENHRY and CDR2 is SYGVKD. This CDR3 spans 13 amino acids. CDR3 in amino acids: CAISVQPSNEQFF. The DNA of the CDR3 is TGTGCCATCAGTGTACAACCAAGCAATGAGCAGTTCTTC.

The chain joins TRBV30 to TRBJ2-3; D not certain. Trimming took off 0 bases at V and 5 bases at J, with 9 bases between the two ends. The germline V gene has CDR1 GTSNPN and CDR2 SVGIG (reference sequence). The CDR3 runs to 13 residues. The CDR3 here is CAWSVRQRDTQYF. The CDR3 DNA is TGTGCCTGGAGTGTACGACAAAGAGATACGCAGTATTTT.

The chain uses TRBV27 and TRBJ1-2; D is unclear. V lost 6 bases to trimming and J lost 4 bases, with 12 bases between them. This CDR3 contains 13 residues. The germline V gene encodes CDR1 MNHEY and CDR2 SMNVEV (reference sequence). The CDR3 loop reads CASSYRRSYGYTF. The CDR3 DNA reads as TGTGCCAGCAGCTACCGTAGGTCCTATGGCTACACCTTC.

This chain uses TRBV6-5 with TRBJ2-3, with D possibly TRBD1 on 5 matching bases. CDR1 and CDR2 from the germline V gene are MNHEY and SVGAGI. The CDR3 runs 14 residues. CDR3 amino acids: CGCFDSGFSDTQYF. CDR3 in DNA: TGTGGGTGCTTCGACAGTGGGTTTTCAGATACGCAGTATTTT.

The rearrangement links TRBV9 to TRBJ2-2; D is perhaps TRBD2 (6 bases). With 2 bases removed from V and 0 bases from J, the gap between germline ends came to 11 bases. Germline V gene lookup returns CDR1 SGDLS and CDR2 YYNGEE. The CDR3 is 16 residues long. CDR3 bases: TGTGCCAGCAGCGTTCGGAGGGCCCCGAACACCGGGGAGCTGTTTTTT. Translating it yields CASSVRRAPNTGELFF.